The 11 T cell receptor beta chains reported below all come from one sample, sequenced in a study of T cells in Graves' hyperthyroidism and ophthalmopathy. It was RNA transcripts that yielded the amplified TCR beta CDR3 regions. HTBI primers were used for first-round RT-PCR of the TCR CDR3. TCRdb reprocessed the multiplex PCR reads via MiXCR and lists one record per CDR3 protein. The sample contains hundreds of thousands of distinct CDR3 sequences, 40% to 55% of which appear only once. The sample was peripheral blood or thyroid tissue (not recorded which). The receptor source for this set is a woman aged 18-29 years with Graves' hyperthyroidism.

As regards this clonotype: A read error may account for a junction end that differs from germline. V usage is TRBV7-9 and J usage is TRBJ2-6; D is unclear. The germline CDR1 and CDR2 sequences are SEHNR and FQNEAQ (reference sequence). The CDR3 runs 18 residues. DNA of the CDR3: TGCGCCAGCAGCCATCAAGGGCTTGGAGACTCTGGGGCCAACGTCCTGACTTTC. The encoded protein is CASSHQGLGDSGANVLTF. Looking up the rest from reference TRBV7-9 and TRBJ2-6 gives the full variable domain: DTGVSQNPRHKITKRGQNVTFRCDPISEHNRLYWYRQTLGQGPEFLTYFQNEAQLEKSRLLSDRFSAERPKGSFSTLEIQRTEQGDSAMYLCASSHQGLGDSGANVLTFGAGSRLTVL.

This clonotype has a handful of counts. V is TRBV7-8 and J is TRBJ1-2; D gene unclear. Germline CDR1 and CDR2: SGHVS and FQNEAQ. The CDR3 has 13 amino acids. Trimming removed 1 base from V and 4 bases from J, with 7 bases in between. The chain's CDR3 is CASSLDSTYGYTF. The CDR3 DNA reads TGTGCCAGCAGCTTAGACTCCACCTATGGCTACACCTTC.

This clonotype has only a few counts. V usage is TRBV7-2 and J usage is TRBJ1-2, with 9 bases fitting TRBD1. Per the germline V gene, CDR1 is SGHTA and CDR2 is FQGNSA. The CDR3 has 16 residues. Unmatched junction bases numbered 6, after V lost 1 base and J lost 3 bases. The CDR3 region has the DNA TGTGCCAGCAGCTTAGGATCGACAGGGGGGTACTATGGCTACACCTTC. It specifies CASSLGSTGGYYGYTF.

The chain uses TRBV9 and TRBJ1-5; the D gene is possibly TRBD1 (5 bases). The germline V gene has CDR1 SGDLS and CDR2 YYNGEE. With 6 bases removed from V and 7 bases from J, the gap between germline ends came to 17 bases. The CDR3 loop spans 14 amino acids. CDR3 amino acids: CASKQQRGGQPQHF. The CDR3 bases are TGTGCCAGCAAACAACAAAGGGGAGGCCAGCCCCAGCATTTT.

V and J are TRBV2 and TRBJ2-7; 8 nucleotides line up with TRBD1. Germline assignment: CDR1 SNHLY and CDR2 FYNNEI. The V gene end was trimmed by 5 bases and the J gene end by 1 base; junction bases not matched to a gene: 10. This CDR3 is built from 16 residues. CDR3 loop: CASSRNPGGLSYEQYF. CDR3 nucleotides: TGTGCCAGCAGTCGGAACCCAGGGGGCCTTTCCTACGAGCAGTACTTC.

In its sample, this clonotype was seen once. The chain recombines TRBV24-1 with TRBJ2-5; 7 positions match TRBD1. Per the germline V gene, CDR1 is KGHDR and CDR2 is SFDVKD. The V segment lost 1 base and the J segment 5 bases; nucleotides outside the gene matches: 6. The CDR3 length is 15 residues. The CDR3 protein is CATSDFRQGEETQYF. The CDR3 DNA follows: TGTGCCACCAGTGATTTTCGACAGGGAGAGGAGACCCAGTACTTC.

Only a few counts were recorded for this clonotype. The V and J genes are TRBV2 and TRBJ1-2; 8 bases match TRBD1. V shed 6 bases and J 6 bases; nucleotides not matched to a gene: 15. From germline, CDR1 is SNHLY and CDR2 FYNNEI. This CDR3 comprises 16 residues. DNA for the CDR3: TGTGCCAGCAGCGTAACAAGGACAGGGCCCCTCGATGGCTACACCTTC. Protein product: CASSVTRTGPLDGYTF.

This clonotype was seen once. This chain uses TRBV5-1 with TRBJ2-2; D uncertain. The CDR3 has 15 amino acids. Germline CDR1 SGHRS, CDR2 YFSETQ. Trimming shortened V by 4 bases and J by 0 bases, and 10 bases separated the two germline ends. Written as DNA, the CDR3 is TGCGCCAGCAGCGAGGACGGTTCGAACACCGGGGAGCTGTTTTTT. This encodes CASSEDGSNTGELFF.

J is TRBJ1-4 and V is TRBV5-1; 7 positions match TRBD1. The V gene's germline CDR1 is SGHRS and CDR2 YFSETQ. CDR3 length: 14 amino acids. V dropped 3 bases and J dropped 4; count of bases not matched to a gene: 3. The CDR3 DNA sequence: TGCGCCAGCAGCTACGACAGGGTTAATGAAAAACTGTTTTTT. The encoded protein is CASSYDRVNEKLFF.

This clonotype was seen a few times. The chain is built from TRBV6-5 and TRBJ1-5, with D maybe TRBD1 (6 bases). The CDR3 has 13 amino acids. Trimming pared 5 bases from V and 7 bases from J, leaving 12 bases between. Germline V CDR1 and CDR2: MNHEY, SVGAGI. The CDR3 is CASSNREEQPQHF. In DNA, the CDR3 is TGTGCCAGCAGTAACAGGGAGGAGCAGCCCCAGCATTTT.

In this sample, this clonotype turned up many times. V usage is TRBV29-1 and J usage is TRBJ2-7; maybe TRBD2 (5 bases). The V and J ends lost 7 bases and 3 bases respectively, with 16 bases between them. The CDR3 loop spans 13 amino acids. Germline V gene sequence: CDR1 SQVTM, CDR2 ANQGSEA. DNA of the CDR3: TGCAGCGCTGCTGTTGGACTTTACTACGAGCAGTACTTC. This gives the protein CSAAVGLYYEQYF.